This TCR beta chain is drawn from a study of cytomegalovirus exposure and HLA in healthy donors. Study-wide findings and caveats: What a later analysis reportedly showed was that an Asian-associated ancestry cluster had fewer N-insertions than the approximately 700-donor mean.

PCR amplification relied on 60 Vbeta primers (plus 13 Jbeta primers). Profiled with immunoSEQ multiplex PCR; TCRdb holds only in-frame clones, not every one. In total, the table holds tens of thousands of clones. As concerns this clone: Its antigen is undetermined.

The CDR3 runs to 14 residues. Trimming cost V 6 bases and J 4 bases, with 15 bases left between them. The V gene's germline CDR1 is SEHNR and CDR2 FQNEAQ (reference sequence). The chain joins TRBV7-9 to TRBJ1-1, with TRBD1 as a possible D gene (6 bases). The sequence was obtained from a woman aged 18-29 years in good health and CMV-seronegative. Material: PBMCs. The CDR3 sequence is CASRPTGPVTEAFF. The CDR3 nucleotides read TGTGCCAGCAGACCCACAGGGCCTGTCACTGAAGCTTTCTTT.